A single sample gave rise to the 29 T cell receptor beta chains below, sequenced in a study of blood T cells in healthy people across ages. A sample-barcoded 5' primer and a J-beta primer mix were used in a second PCR of roughly 6 to 11 cycles. TCRdb re-called the 5' RACE reads through MiXCR, storing one row per CDR3 protein. The sample lists approximately 1.5 million distinct CDR3 sequences, roughly 30% seen once, with about 11% in the top ten. The specimen sequenced was blood. The receptors derive from a woman in her thirties in good health.

This clonotype was counted many times. The genes are TRBV7-9 and TRBJ2-1; D remains unclear. CDR1 is SEHNR, CDR2 FQNEAQ, per germline (reference sequence). Trimming pared 2 bases from V and 2 bases from J, leaving 1 base between. The CDR3 consists of 12 residues. DNA for the CDR3: TGTGCCAGCAGCTTACCCTACAATGAGCAGTTCTTC. This encodes CASSLPYNEQFF.

This clonotype was counted between two and nine times. The chain is built from TRBV20-1 and TRBJ2-7, with TRBD2 matching 8 bases. CDR1 is DFQATT and CDR2 is SNEGSKA in the germline V gene (reference sequence). V lost 6 bases and J lost 0; bases outside the gene matches: 10. This CDR3 region has 15 residues. CDR3 nucleotide sequence: TGCAGTGCCCAGGATAGCGGGAAAAGCTCCTACGAGCAGTACTTC. Translation gives CSAQDSGKSSYEQYF.

The CDR3 DNA is TGTGCCAGCAGCTTAGCACACACGAAACAAGAGACCCAGTACTTC. This encodes CASSLAHTKQETQYF. The rearrangement joins TRBV7-2 to TRBJ2-5; D is unresolved. V dropped 0 bases and J dropped 2 bases, with 10 bases sitting between them. The CDR3 loop spans 15 amino acids. Germline V gene data show CDR1 as SGHTA and CDR2 as FQGNSA. The entire variable domain, with the rest obtained from reference TRBV7-2 and TRBJ2-5, is as follows: GAGVSQSPSNKVTEKGKDVELRCDPISGHTALYWYRQSLGQGLEFLIYFQGNSAPDKSGLPSDRFSAERTGGSVSTLTIQRTQQEDSAVYLCASSLAHTKQETQYFGPGTRLLVL.

This clonotype appeared a few times. This chain uses TRBV7-2 with TRBJ1-5; D uncertain. Trimming removed 1 base at V and 0 bases at J, with 7 bases between. CDR1 and CDR2 from the germline V gene are SGHTA and FQGNSA. The CDR3 loop spans 15 amino acids. For the CDR3, the DNA is TGTGCCAGCAGCTTAGAGCTCTATAGCAATCAGCCCCAGCATTTT. This encodes CASSLELYSNQPQHF.

The sample holds one count of this clonotype. The chain is built from TRBV30 and TRBJ2-1, with TRBD1 matching 9 bases. V dropped 2 bases and J dropped 7; count of bases not matched to a gene: 9. The CDR3 totals 15 residues. Germline V gene sequence: CDR1 GTSNPN, CDR2 SVGIG (reference sequence). The CDR3: CAWSHIRDRVNEQFF. In nucleotides, the CDR3 is TGTGCCTGGAGTCACATCCGGGACAGGGTAAATGAGCAGTTCTTC.

This clonotype appeared a few times. The J gene is TRBJ2-7, the V gene TRBV7-8; maybe TRBD2 (6 bases). V was clipped by 4 bases and J by 11 bases, with 27 bases between them. Looked up from germline, CDR1 is SGHVS and CDR2 is FQNEAQ. The CDR3 is 16 residues long. This chain's CDR3 is CASSSRLSGRLYLEYF. The CDR3 DNA reads as TGTGCCAGCAGCTCTCGCCTTAGCGGACGTCTTTACCTAGAGTACTTC.

The J gene is TRBJ2-5, the V gene TRBV6-2 or TRBV6-3, with TRBD2 matching 13 bases. The CDR3 length is 15 residues. J lost 4 bases, V lost 6 bases, and 5 bases had no gene match. The germline gives CDR1 MNHEY, CDR2 SVGEGT. DNA for the CDR3: TGTGCCAGCAGCCGGACTAGCGGGAGCGGAGAGACCCAGTACTTC. It is translated as CASSRTSGSGETQYF.

Only a few counts were recorded for this clonotype. The rearrangement links TRBV12-3 or TRBV12-4 to TRBJ1-2; no definite D call. The CDR3 sequence is 15 residues long. V was shortened by 0 bases and J by 8 bases, with 16 bases between the two germline ends. CDR3 region: CASSLAVSTFRGYTF. The CDR3, as DNA: TGTGCCAGCAGTTTAGCTGTCAGCACCTTCCGGGGCTACACCTTC.

The chain carries TRBV20-1 and TRBJ1-1; possibly TRBD1 for D (6 bases). CDR1 and CDR2 from the germline V gene are DFQATT and SNEGSKA (reference sequence). Trimming stripped 7 bases from V and 6 bases from J, with 12 bases between. The CDR3 is made up of 11 amino acids. CDR3 bases: TGCAGTGTCCCAGGGGCCCCTGAAGCTTTCTTT. It specifies CSVPGAPEAFF.

The rearrangement joins TRBV21-1 to TRBJ2-4; the D call in the table, TRBD1, was not verified against the DNA. TRBV21-1 is described as a pseudogene. CDR3 length: 17 residues. Written as DNA, the CDR3 is TGTGCCAGCACCGGACAGGGCAGCTCATTAGCCAAAAACATTCAGTACTTC. The encoded protein is CASTGQGSSLAKNIQYF.

This chain connects TRBV5-6 to TRBJ1-2, with D uncertain. V lost 0 bases and J 8 bases, leaving 11 bases between the germline ends. The CDR3 sequence is 13 residues long. The germline V gene encodes CDR1 SGHDT and CDR2 YYEEEE. CDR3 residues: CASSLGELEGYTF. The CDR3 coding sequence is TGTGCCAGCAGCTTGGGCGAACTAGAAGGCTACACCTTC. The full variable domain, completed using reference TRBV5-6 and TRBJ1-2, is DAGVTQSPTHLIKTRGQQVTLRCSPKSGHDTVSWYQQALGQGPQFIFQYYEEEERQRGNFPDRFSGHQFPNYSSELNVNALLLGDSALYLCASSLGELEGYTFGSGTRLTVV.

The gene calls are TRBV29-1 and TRBJ2-3, with TRBD2 as a possible D gene (6 bases). The CDR3 consists of 15 residues. Germline CDR1 reads SQVTM; CDR2 reads ANQGSEA. Trimming removed 1 base from V and 6 bases from J, with 17 bases in between. DNA of the CDR3: TGCAGCGTTGAAGGGGGGAGGACCGGCGGGGATACGCAGTATTTT. Its protein is CSVEGGRTGGDTQYF.

The CDR3 coding sequence is TGTGCCAGCAGTGCCAGACAGGGGGCCACTGGGGCCAACGTCCTGACTTTC. Translating it yields CASSARQGATGANVLTF. This chain links TRBV6-1 with TRBJ2-6; the match to TRBD1 covers 10 bases. This CDR3 has 17 residues. The junction had 5 bases not matched to a gene; V was cut back by 4 bases and J by 2 bases. Germline CDR1 and CDR2: MNHNS and SASEGT.

The chain carries TRBV2 and TRBJ1-5, with D perhaps TRBD1 (5 bases). CDR1 SNHLY and CDR2 FYNNEI come from the germline V gene. V lost 11 bases, J lost 2 bases, and 19 bases lay in between. The CDR3 length is 15 residues. The CDR3 region has the DNA TGTGCCGCTAAACGGGCAGGGTTGGGCAATCAGCCCCAGCATTTT. Translated, it gives CAAKRAGLGNQPQHF.

A remark on this clonotype: This sequence may be a read error, since a much larger clone differs from it by one base. The chain couples TRBV4-1 to TRBJ2-7, with D perhaps TRBD2 (5 bases). The CDR3 spans 11 residues. Germline-derived CDR1 and CDR2 are MGHRA and YSYEKL. V was shortened by 3 bases and J by 12 bases, with 12 bases between the two germline ends. CDR3 in amino acids: CASSQDLTRYF. CDR3 coding DNA: TGCGCCAGCAGCCAGGACTTAACCCGGTACTTC.

This clonotype was found a few times. This sequence may be a read error, since a much larger clone differs from it by one base. The chain carries TRBV5-1 and TRBJ2-2; the match to TRBD1 covers 7 bases. Germline CDR1 SGHRS, CDR2 YFSETQ. The CDR3 has 16 amino acids. The CDR3 DNA reads TGCGCCGGCAGCGCGTTTGGACAGGCGAACACCGGGGAGCTGTTTTTT. Translation: CAGSAFGQANTGELFF.

This chain joins TRBV7-9 and TRBJ1-2; TRBD1 aligns across 7 bases. CDR1 is SEHNR, CDR2 FQNEAQ, per germline (reference sequence). V was clipped by 5 bases and J by 8 bases; unmatched bases: 8. CDR3 length equals 13 residues. The CDR3 DNA reads TGTGCCAGCAGCCAAACAGGGGAAGGCGGCTACACCTTC. Translating gives CASSQTGEGGYTF.

This clonotype occurred a few times. The V call is TRBV20-1, the J call TRBJ2-4; D tentatively fits TRBD1 or TRBD2 (5 bases each). Per the germline V gene, CDR1 is DFQATT and CDR2 is SNEGSKA (reference sequence). The CDR3 sequence is 15 residues long. The V end was cut by 5 bases, the J end by 2 bases, with 16 bases between. CDR3 amino acids: CSARNRDASKNIQYF. DNA for the CDR3: TGCAGTGCTCGGAACCGGGACGCATCCAAAAACATTCAGTACTTC.

The chain has TRBV12-3 or TRBV12-4 and TRBJ1-4; unclear D gene. The V end lost 7 bases, the J end lost 8 bases, and 17 bases lay between the germline ends. This CDR3 comprises 14 residues. As DNA, the CDR3 is TGTGCCAGCACCCAAGACCTTACCCAGGAAAAACTGTTTTTT. Translating gives CASTQDLTQEKLFF.

This clonotype was counted between two and nine times. This chain uses TRBV4-1 with TRBJ1-1; D gene ambiguous. Germline V gene data show CDR1 as MGHRA and CDR2 as YSYEKL. With 6 bases removed from V and 1 base from J, the gap between germline ends came to 12 bases. The length of the CDR3 is 14 residues. CDR3 amino acids: CASSIGRENTEAFF. DNA for the CDR3: TGCGCCAGCAGTATCGGTAGGGAGAACACTGAAGCTTTCTTT.

V usage is TRBV29-1 and J usage is TRBJ2-3; 8 nucleotides agree with TRBD2. V trimming: 2 bases; J trimming: 0 bases; junction bases outside the gene matches: 10. This CDR3 spans 17 amino acids. Germline CDR1 and CDR2: SQVTM and ANQGSEA. CDR3 DNA sequence: TGCAGCGTTGAATGGGTTAGCGGGGCCACTAGCACAGATACGCAGTATTTT. Its translation is CSVEWVSGATSTDTQYF.

The V gene is TRBV20-1, the J gene TRBJ1-1; D not certain. The CDR3 sequence is 15 residues long. V shed 0 bases and J shed 0 bases, with 11 bases lying between them. Germline CDR1 and CDR2: DFQATT and SNEGSKA (reference sequence). CDR3 nucleotide sequence: TGCAGTGCTAGAGATCAGCGGGGTCTGAACACTGAAGCTTTCTTT. Translating gives CSARDQRGLNTEAFF.

The genes are TRBV20-1 and TRBJ2-5; 8 nucleotides line up with TRBD1. J gave up 1 base and V 1 base, and 5 bases lay outside the gene matches. CDR3 length: 15 amino acids. The germline V gene encodes CDR1 DFQATT and CDR2 SNEGSKA (reference sequence). CDR3: CSARALGQGQETQYF. The CDR3, as DNA: TGCAGTGCTAGAGCACTTGGACAGGGCCAAGAGACCCAGTACTTC.

This clonotype was detected ten times or more. The chain uses TRBV29-1 and TRBJ2-1, with 8 bases identical to TRBD2. The CDR3 length is 16 residues. With V trimmed by 6 bases and J by 2 bases, 12 bases remained unmatched. Germline values: CDR1 SQVTM, CDR2 ANQGSEA. This chain's CDR3 is CSVTGGGGITYNEQFF. The CDR3 region has the DNA TGCAGCGTGACAGGTGGCGGGGGGATTACCTACAATGAGCAGTTCTTC.

As concerns this clonotype: A read error may be the cause here, since a much bigger clone is one base away. The V and J genes are TRBV29-1 and TRBJ2-3; D is unclear. This CDR3 is 12 amino acids long. The germline CDR1 and CDR2 sequences are SQVTM and ANQGSEA. Here the CDR3 DNA reads TGCAACGTTGAAGATCCAAAAGATACGCAGTATTTT. Translated: CNVEDPKDTQYF.

This clonotype showed up just a few times. The chain is built from TRBV30 and TRBJ1-5, with 7 bases fitting TRBD1. V shed 0 bases, J shed 3 bases, and the junction held 11 bases outside the gene matches. This CDR3 is 17 amino acids long. Germline loops: CDR1 GTSNPN, CDR2 SVGIG (reference sequence). The CDR3 here is CAWSVNRGAVYNQPQHF. Here the CDR3 DNA reads TGTGCCTGGAGTGTAAACAGGGGAGCAGTTTACAATCAGCCCCAGCATTTT.

The sample holds a few counts of this clonotype. The rearrangement links TRBV5-1 to TRBJ2-2; 10 bases are shared with TRBD1. There are 16 residues in the CDR3. CDR1 and CDR2 from the germline V gene are SGHRS and YFSETQ. Trimming took 4 bases from V and 3 from J; bases not matched to a gene: 6. For the CDR3, the DNA is TGCGCCAGCAGCCCGGGGACAGGGGCCGACACCGGGGAGCTGTTTTTT. This translates into CASSPGTGADTGELFF.

This clonotype was counted a few times. The chain recombines TRBV7-9 with TRBJ2-7, with 9 bases fitting TRBD2. The V segment lost 4 bases and the J segment 2 bases; nucleotides outside the gene matches: 18. The CDR3 is 19 residues long. The germline gives CDR1 SEHNR, CDR2 FQNEAQ (reference sequence). The CDR3 DNA reads as TGTGCCAGCAGCTCCCCCCTCGGGAGGGTACCTAGCGGGACCTACGAGCAGTACTTC. Translation gives CASSSPLGRVPSGTYEQYF.

This clonotype was seen at least ten times. At one end the junction does not follow the germline gene, possibly because of a read error. The V call is TRBV2, the J call TRBJ2-1, with 10 nucleotides matching TRBD2. The germline V gene encodes CDR1 SNHLY and CDR2 FYNNEI. The CDR3 loop spans 15 amino acids. In DNA, the CDR3 is TGTGCCGGCAGAACCCAGCGGGGGGGCCACAATGAGCAGTTCTTC. Translating gives CAGRTQRGGHNEQFF.